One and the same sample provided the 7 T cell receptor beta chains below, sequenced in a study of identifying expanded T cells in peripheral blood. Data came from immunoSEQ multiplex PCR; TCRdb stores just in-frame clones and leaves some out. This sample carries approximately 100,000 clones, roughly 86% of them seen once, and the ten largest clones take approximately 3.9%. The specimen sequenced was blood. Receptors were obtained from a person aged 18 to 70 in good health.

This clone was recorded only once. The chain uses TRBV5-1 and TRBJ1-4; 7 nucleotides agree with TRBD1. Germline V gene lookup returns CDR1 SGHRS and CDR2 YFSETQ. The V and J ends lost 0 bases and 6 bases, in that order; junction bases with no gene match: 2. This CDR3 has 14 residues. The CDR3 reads CASSLVGTDEKLFF. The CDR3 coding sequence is TGCGCCAGCAGCTTGGTTGGGACAGATGAAAAACTGTTTTTT.

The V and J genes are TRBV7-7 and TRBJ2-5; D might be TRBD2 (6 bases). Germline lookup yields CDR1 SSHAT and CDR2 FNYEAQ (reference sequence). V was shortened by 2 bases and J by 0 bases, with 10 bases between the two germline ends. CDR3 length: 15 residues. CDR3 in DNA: TGTGCCAGCAGCTTAAGGAGGGGATACCAAGAGACCCAGTACTTC. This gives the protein CASSLRRGYQETQYF.

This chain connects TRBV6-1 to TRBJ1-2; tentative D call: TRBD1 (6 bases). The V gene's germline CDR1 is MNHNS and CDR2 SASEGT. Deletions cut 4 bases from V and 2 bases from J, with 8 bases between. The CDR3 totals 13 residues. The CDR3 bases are TGTGCCAGCAGTGGACAGGAGAACTATGGCTACACCTTC. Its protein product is CASSGQENYGYTF.

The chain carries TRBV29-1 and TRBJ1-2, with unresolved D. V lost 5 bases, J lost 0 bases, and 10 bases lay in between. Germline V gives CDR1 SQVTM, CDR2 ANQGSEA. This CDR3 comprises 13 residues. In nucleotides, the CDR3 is TGCAGCGTTTTGGGCAGCCCTAACTATGGCTACACCTTC. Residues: CSVLGSPNYGYTF.

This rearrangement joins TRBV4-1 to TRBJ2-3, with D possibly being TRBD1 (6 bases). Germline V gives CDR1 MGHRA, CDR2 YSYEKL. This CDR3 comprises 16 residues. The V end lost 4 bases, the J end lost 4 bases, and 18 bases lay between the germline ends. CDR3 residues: CASSPLGQNSADTQYF. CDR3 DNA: TGCGCCAGCAGCCCGCTCGGACAGAATAGTGCAGATACGCAGTATTTT.

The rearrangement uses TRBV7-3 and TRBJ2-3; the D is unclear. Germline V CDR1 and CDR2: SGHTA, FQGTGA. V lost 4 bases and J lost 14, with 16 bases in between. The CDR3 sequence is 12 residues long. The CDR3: CASSSPVAGMYF. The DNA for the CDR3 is TGTGCCAGCAGCTCACCTGTGGCAGGAATGTATTTT.

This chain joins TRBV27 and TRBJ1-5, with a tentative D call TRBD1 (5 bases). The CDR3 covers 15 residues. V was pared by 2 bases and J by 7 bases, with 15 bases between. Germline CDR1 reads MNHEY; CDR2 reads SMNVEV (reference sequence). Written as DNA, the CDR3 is TGTGCCAGCAGTTTAATTGGTGGGGGAAGGCAGCCCCAGCATTTT. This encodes CASSLIGGGRQPQHF.